This TCR beta chain was sequenced during a study of blood T cell repertoires in COVID-19. Clinical history as reported by participants underpinned cohort assignment. The study counted Cohort 3 donors as recovered given two negative PCRs, clearance, or symptom resolution. The ends were cut back, 4 bases at V and 6 bases at J, with 18 bases in the middle. The CDR3 covers 15 residues. The germline V gene encodes CDR1 SGHTA and CDR2 FQGNSA. Assay used: immunoSEQ multiplex PCR; TCRdb lists only in-frame clones, some missing. Of 95,000 to 150,000 clones listed, 84% are singletons. Sequenced sample: PBMCs or T cells enriched from blood (not recorded which). The chain joins TRBV7-2 to TRBJ1-1, with D perhaps matching TRBD1 (5 bases). This TCR was sampled from a woman aged 25 to 45 who had recovered from COVID-19. The CDR3 region is CASSSTQTARAEAFF. The CDR3 nucleotides are TGTGCCAGCAGCTCAACACAGACAGCCAGGGCTGAAGCTTTCTTT. Combining the CDR3 with reference TRBV7-2 and TRBJ1-1 gives the whole variable domain GAGVSQSPSNKVTEKGKDVELRCDPISGHTALYWYRQSLGQGLEFLIYFQGNSAPDKSGLPSDRFSAERTGGSVSTLTIQRTQQEDSAVYLCASSSTQTARAEAFFGQGTRLTVV.